What follows are 3 T cell receptor beta chains derived from one specimen sequenced in a study of blood T cells in healthy people across ages. It was with a sample-barcoded 5' primer and a J-beta primer mix that a second PCR of roughly 7 to 12 cycles was run. TCRdb re-derived calls from the 5' RACE reads in MiXCR, one entry per CDR3 protein. The profile shows approximately 1.5 million distinct CDR3 sequences, roughly 32% of them singletons. The sample consisted of blood. Every receptor here comes from a young woman in good health.

This clonotype was observed a handful of times. CDR3 DNA: TGTGCCAGCAGCCCCGGGGGGGGTAACACAGATACGCAGTATTTT. Amino acids: CASSPGGGNTDTQYF. The chain has TRBV7-9 and TRBJ2-3; 8 bases align to TRBD2. The V and J ends lost 5 bases and 2 bases, in that order; junction bases with no gene match: 6. From germline, CDR1 is SEHNR and CDR2 FQNEAQ (reference sequence). This CDR3 comprises 15 residues.

This clonotype has a handful of counts. The gene calls are TRBV9 and TRBJ2-1, with 7 nucleotides matching TRBD1. The CDR3 spans 16 residues. CDR1 and CDR2 from the germline V gene are SGDLS and YYNGEE. Germline trimming cut 3 bases from V and 7 bases from J; bases unmatched to any gene: 13. CDR3 sequence reads: CASSGRQGQIGNEQFF. CDR3 DNA sequence: TGTGCCAGCAGCGGTAGACAGGGTCAAATAGGGAATGAGCAGTTCTTC.

This clonotype came up a few times. The gene calls are TRBV28 and TRBJ2-7; 7 bases line up with TRBD2. This CDR3 spans 15 amino acids. With V trimmed by 2 bases and J by 6 bases, 10 bases remained unmatched. CDR1 is MDHEN, CDR2 SYDVKM, per germline. Here the CDR3 DNA reads TGTGCCAGCAGTTTAATGGGGGAGGGCCCCGGCGAGCAGTACTTC. Translating gives CASSLMGEGPGEQYF.